This T cell receptor (beta chain) is drawn from a study of OX40 agonist ivuxolimab in advanced cancers. CDR1 SGHKS and CDR2 YYEKEE come from the germline V gene (reference sequence). V was trimmed by 4 bases and J by 2 bases, leaving 16 bases between them. The CDR3 runs to 15 residues. The method was immunoSEQ multiplex PCR; TCRdb's version includes in-frame clones alone and lacks a portion of them. The profile shows over 60,000 clones, around 90% of them singletons. The sequencing used CD4+ or CD8+ T cells sorted from blood, collected in a trial of the OX40 agonist ivuxolimab. This clonotype was obtained from an adult with an advanced solid tumor such as melanoma, head and neck, liver or kidney cancer. V gene TRBV5-5 combines with J gene TRBJ2-7, with D possibly TRBD1 on 5 matching bases. CDR3 DNA: TGTGCCAGCAGCCAGGGTCGTACACCTGCCTACGAGCAGTACTTC. Residues: CASSQGRTPAYEQYF.